This TCR beta chain was identified in a study of spatial heterogeneity in lung cancer. Study details: Correlation of TCR transcript counts in tumor regions with a T cell module score from matched bulk RNA-seq was strong. As counted in raw reads, each unique TCR and UMI combination appeared more than ten times on average. Study-wide findings and caveats: One measure, the expanded intratumoral alpha and beta TCR count, tracked tumor mutation counts.

In regard to this clonotype: Its target is not known.

Each CDR3 protein gets one entry after TCRdb re-called the 5' RACE reads with MiXCR. The sample records roughly 9,800 distinct CDR3 sequences, over 50% being singletons. This CDR3 is 15 amino acids long. V was clipped by 6 bases and J by 6 bases; unmatched bases: 7. Regarding time point: sample taken at primary tumor resection. Sequenced here: lung tumor tissue, sampled at surgery. The chain couples TRBV12-3 or TRBV12-4 to TRBJ2-2, with 10 bases identical to TRBD2. The clonotype comes from a female donor with early-stage non-small cell lung cancer. This chain's CDR3 is CASSPLAGWAGELFF. The DNA for the CDR3 is TGTGCCAGCAGCCCACTAGCGGGGTGGGCCGGGGAGCTGTTTTTT.